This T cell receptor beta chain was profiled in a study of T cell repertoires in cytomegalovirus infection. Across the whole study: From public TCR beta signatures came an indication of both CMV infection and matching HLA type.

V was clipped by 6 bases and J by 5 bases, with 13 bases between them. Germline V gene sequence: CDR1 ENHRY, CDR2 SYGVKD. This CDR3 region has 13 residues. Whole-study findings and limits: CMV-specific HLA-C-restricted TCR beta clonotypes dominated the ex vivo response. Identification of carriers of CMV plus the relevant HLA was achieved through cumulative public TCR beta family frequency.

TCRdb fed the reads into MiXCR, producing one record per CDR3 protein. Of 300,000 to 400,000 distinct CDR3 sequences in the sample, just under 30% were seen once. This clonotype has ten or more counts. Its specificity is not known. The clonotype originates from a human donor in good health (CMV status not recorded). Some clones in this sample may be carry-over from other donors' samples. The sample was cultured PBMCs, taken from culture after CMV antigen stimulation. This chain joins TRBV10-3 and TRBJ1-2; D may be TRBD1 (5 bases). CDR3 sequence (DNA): TGTGCCATCAGGGAGGCTTCAGGGTATGGCTACACCTTC. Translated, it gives CAIREASGYGYTF.